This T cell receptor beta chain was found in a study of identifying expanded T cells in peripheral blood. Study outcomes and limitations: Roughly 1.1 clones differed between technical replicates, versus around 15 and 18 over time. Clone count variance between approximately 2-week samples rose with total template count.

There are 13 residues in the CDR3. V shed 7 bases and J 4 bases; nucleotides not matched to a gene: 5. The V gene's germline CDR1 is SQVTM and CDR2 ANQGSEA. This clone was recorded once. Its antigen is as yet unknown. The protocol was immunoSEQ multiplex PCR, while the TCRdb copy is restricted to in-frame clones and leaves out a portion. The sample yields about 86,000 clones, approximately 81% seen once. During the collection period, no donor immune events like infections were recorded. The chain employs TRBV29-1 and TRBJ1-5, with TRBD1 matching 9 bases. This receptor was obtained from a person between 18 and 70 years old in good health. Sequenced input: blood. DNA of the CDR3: TGCAGCGCTACCGGGACAGGGAATCAGCCCCAGCATTTT. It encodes CSATGTGNQPQHF.